Given below is one TCR beta chain in context. Germline V CDR1 and CDR2: MNHNY, SVGAGI (reference sequence). The V and J ends lost 1 base and 4 bases respectively, with 14 bases between them. The CDR3 runs 16 residues. Sequencing was performed with immunoSEQ multiplex PCR; in TCRdb, only in-frame clones are kept and a portion is missing. The table lists 100,000 to 120,000 clones, approximately 90% of them singletons. This entry comes from a study of cytomegalovirus exposure and HLA in healthy donors. The clonotype comes from a woman aged 30 to 39 in good health and CMV-seropositive. The J gene is TRBJ1-3, the V gene TRBV6-6; D may be TRBD1 (6 bases). The source material was PBMCs. The CDR3: CASSYLTGIVGNTIYF. The CDR3 region has the DNA TGTGCCAGCAGTTACTTGACAGGCATCGTCGGAAACACCATATATTTT.